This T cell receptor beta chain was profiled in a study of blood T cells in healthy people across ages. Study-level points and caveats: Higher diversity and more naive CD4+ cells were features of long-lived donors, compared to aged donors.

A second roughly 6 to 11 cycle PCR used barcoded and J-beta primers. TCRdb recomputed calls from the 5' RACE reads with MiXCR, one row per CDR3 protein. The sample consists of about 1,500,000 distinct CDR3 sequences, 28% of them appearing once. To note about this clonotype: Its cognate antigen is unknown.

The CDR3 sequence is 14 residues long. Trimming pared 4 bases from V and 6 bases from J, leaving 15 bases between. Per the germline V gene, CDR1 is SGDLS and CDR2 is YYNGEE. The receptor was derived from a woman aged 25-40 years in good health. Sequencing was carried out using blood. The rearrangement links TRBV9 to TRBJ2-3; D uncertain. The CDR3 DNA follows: TGTGCCAGCAGCCGCTCAGTGGACCAGGATACGCAGTATTTT. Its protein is CASSRSVDQDTQYF.